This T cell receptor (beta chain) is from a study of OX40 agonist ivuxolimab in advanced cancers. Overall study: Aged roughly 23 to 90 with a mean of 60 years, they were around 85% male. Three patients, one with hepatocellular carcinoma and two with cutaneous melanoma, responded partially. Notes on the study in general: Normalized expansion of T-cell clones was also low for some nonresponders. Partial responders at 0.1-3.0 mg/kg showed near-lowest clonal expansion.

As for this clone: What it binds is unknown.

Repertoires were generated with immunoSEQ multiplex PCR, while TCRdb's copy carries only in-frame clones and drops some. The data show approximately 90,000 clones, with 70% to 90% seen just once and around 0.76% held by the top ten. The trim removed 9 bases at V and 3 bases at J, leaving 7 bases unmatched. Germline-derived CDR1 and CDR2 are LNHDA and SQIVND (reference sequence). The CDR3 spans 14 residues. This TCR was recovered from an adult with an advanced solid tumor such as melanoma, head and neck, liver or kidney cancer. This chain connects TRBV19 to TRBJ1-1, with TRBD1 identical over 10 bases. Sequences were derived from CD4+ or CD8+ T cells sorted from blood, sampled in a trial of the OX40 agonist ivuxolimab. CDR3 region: CASGTGVLYTEAFF. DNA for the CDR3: TGTGCCAGCGGGACAGGGGTGTTATACACTGAAGCTTTCTTT.